These 28 T cell receptor beta chains originate from one sample sequenced in a study of T cell responses to AZD1222 COVID-19 vaccine. Sequencing used immunoSEQ multiplex PCR; TCRdb keeps in-frame clones, though not all of them. The sample lists about 200,000 clones; approximately 92% were seen once. The specimen comprised peripheral blood, sampled on day 0 of AZD1222 vaccination. The receptors were sampled from an adult in good health.

This rearrangement joins TRBV13 to TRBJ1-2; TRBD1 matches 7 bases. V trimming: 6 bases; J trimming: 6 bases; junction bases outside the gene matches: 4. This CDR3 contains 12 residues. The germline V gene has CDR1 PRHDT and CDR2 FYEKMQ (reference sequence). This CDR3 is CASSSGGHGYTF. The CDR3 DNA reads as TGTGCCAGCAGTTCAGGGGGTCATGGCTACACCTTC.

This chain uses TRBV6-5 with TRBJ1-2, with 7 bases matching TRBD1. Germline V gives CDR1 MNHEY, CDR2 SVGAGI. J gave up 3 bases and V 7 bases, and 11 bases lay outside the gene matches. The CDR3 sequence is 15 residues long. The DNA of the CDR3 is TGTGCCAGCAAAAGGGGGGGACAGACTTACTATGGCTACACCTTC. The encoded protein is CASKRGGQTYYGYTF.

This chain connects TRBV6-5 to TRBJ1-2, with D maybe TRBD1 (6 bases). Germline V gene lookup returns CDR1 MNHEY and CDR2 SVGAGI. The length of the CDR3 is 12 residues. V lost 5 bases, J lost 6 bases, and 10 bases lay in between. CDR3 nucleotide sequence: TGTGCCAGCAGTATGAGGGGGAATGGCTACACCTTC. It codes for CASSMRGNGYTF.

The chain is built from TRBV7-8 and TRBJ1-4; D is undetermined. V shed 1 base and J shed 6 bases, with 3 bases lying between them. Per germline, CDR1 SGHVS and CDR2 FQNEAQ. The CDR3 has 12 residues. The chain's CDR3 is CASSLEHEKLFF. The CDR3 DNA reads TGTGCCAGCAGCTTAGAGCATGAAAAACTGTTTTTT.

The J gene is TRBJ1-1, the V gene TRBV12-3 or TRBV12-4; no definite D call. This CDR3 comprises 13 residues. The V end lost 3 bases, the J end lost 4 bases, and 9 bases lay between the germline ends. Here the CDR3 DNA reads TGTGCCAGCAGTTTGATAGGGAGCACTGAAGCTTTCTTT. Its translation is CASSLIGSTEAFF.

As regards this clone: The same CDR3 arises from other DNA sequences in this sample as well. V usage is TRBV18 and J usage is TRBJ1-4, with D possibly matching TRBD1 (6 bases). The V gene's germline CDR1 is KGHSH and CDR2 LQKENI. Deletions cut 6 bases from V and 0 bases from J, with 8 bases between. The CDR3 loop spans 14 amino acids. CDR3 bases: TGTGCCAGCTCCCCAGGGGCAACTAATGAAAAACTGTTTTTT. Its protein is CASSPGATNEKLFF. The whole variable domain, filled in from reference TRBV18 and TRBJ1-4, reads NAGVMQNPRHLVRRRGQEARLRCSPMKGHSHVYWYRQLPEEGLKFMVYLQKENIIDESGMPKERFSAEFPKEGPSILRIQQVVRGDSAAYFCASSPGATNEKLFFGSGTQLSVL.

In DNA form, the CDR3 reads TGTGCCAGCAGCTTTCTTGGGGATCCGGCCGAGCAGTACTTC. Protein product: CASSFLGDPAEQYF. This chain joins TRBV7-8 and TRBJ2-7; D remains unclear. This CDR3 is built from 14 residues. The V gene's germline CDR1 is SGHVS and CDR2 FQNEAQ. V was cut by 3 bases and J by 6 bases, with 15 bases left in between.

The chain uses TRBV6-6 and TRBJ2-3, with TRBD2 identical over 12 bases. Germline V gene data show CDR1 as MNHNY and CDR2 as SVGAGI (reference sequence). CDR3 length equals 13 residues. V was clipped by 9 bases and J by 5 bases; unmatched bases: 3. CDR3 nucleotide sequence: TGTGCCAGTACACTAGCGGGAGGAGATACGCAGTATTTT. It translates to CASTLAGGDTQYF.

The V gene is TRBV6-2 or TRBV6-3, the J gene TRBJ1-1; maybe TRBD1 (6 bases). V was trimmed by 5 bases and J by 4 bases, leaving 14 bases between them. Germline V gene sequence: CDR1 MNHEY, CDR2 SVGEGT. This CDR3 spans 14 amino acids. CDR3: CASSAAGGGTEAFF. The CDR3 DNA sequence: TGTGCCAGCAGTGCGGCAGGAGGGGGCACTGAAGCTTTCTTT.

The V gene is TRBV25-1, the J gene TRBJ1-2, with TRBD1 matching over 9 bases. The trim removed 6 bases at V and 4 bases at J, leaving 6 bases unmatched. Germline CDR1 and CDR2: MGHDK and SYGVNS. The CDR3 extends over 14 amino acids. The CDR3: CASRPGQGVYGYTF. The CDR3 DNA reads TGTGCCAGCAGGCCGGGACAGGGAGTCTATGGCTACACCTTC.

This chain uses TRBV5-5 with TRBJ2-3; no reliable D call. CDR1 SGHKS and CDR2 YYEKEE come from the germline V gene (reference sequence). The CDR3 consists of 16 residues. Trimming removed 4 bases from V and 0 bases from J, with 15 bases in between. DNA of the CDR3: TGTGCCAGCAGCCTTGGTGGGTTGACTAGCACAGATACGCAGTATTTT. It codes for CASSLGGLTSTDTQYF.

This clone was detected only once. The J gene is TRBJ1-5, the V gene TRBV18, with D unclear. CDR3 length: 15 residues. The germline CDR1 and CDR2 sequences are KGHSH and LQKENI. V was trimmed by 1 base and J by 5 bases, leaving 12 bases between them. The CDR3 nucleotides read TGTGCCAGCTCACCACTTCCCGGGATTGATCAGCCCCAGCATTTT. Amino acids: CASSPLPGIDQPQHF.

This chain connects TRBV7-9 to TRBJ1-3, with unresolved D. With 5 bases removed from V and 4 bases from J, the gap between germline ends came to 12 bases. Germline assignment: CDR1 SEHNR and CDR2 FQNEAQ (reference sequence). This CDR3 has 14 amino acids. This CDR3 reads CASSRQEFGNTIYF. As DNA, the CDR3 is TGTGCCAGCAGCCGCCAGGAGTTCGGAAACACCATATATTTT.

The chain recombines TRBV19 with TRBJ1-1; 11 positions agree with TRBD1. The CDR3 runs 11 residues. Germline CDR1 and CDR2: LNHDA and SQIVND (reference sequence). Trimming cost V 4 bases and J 11 bases; bases outside gene matches: 0. The CDR3 loop reads CASSRDRGAFF. CDR3 coding DNA: TGTGCCAGTAGTAGGGACAGGGGGGCTTTCTTT.

CDR3 nucleotides: TGTGCCAGCAGTTACTCGGTCAAAGCTTTCTTT. Encoded protein: CASSYSVKAFF. The V and J genes are TRBV6-5 and TRBJ1-1; no reliable D call. From germline, CDR1 is MNHEY and CDR2 SVGAGI. The CDR3 is made up of 11 amino acids. Trimming left V 0 bases short and J 9 bases short, with 5 bases between.

The J gene is TRBJ2-1, the V gene TRBV24-1; TRBD2 matches at 10 bases. Germline lookup yields CDR1 KGHDR and CDR2 SFDVKD. This CDR3 is built from 16 residues. The trim removed 3 bases at V and 7 bases at J, leaving 8 bases unmatched. CDR3 amino acids: CATSDVASGGWNEQFF. CDR3 coding DNA: TGTGCCACCAGTGATGTCGCTAGCGGGGGCTGGAATGAGCAGTTCTTC.

The rearrangement uses TRBV24-1 and TRBJ1-5; maybe TRBD1 (5 bases). Trimming took off 4 bases at V and 2 bases at J, with 8 bases between the two ends. Germline assignment: CDR1 KGHDR and CDR2 SFDVKD. The CDR3 has 14 residues. CDR3 sequence: CATSDRVGNQPQHF. The DNA of the CDR3 is TGTGCCACCAGTGACAGGGTGGGCAATCAGCCCCAGCATTTT.

The chain links TRBV28 to TRBJ1-4; TRBD1 aligns across 7 bases. V gave up 4 bases and J gave up 6 bases; unmatched junction bases: 5. This CDR3 comprises 14 residues. Germline CDR1 reads MDHEN; CDR2 reads SYDVKM. The chain's CDR3 is CASSSTGMDEKLFF. CDR3 sequence (DNA): TGTGCCAGCAGTTCGACAGGGATGGATGAAAAACTGTTTTTT.

In this sample, this clone turned up once. The rearrangement uses TRBV28 and TRBJ1-1; no clear D. Germline loops: CDR1 MDHEN, CDR2 SYDVKM. The CDR3 has 15 amino acids. Trimming stripped 5 bases from V and 0 bases from J, with 13 bases between. CDR3 loop: CASSHSWEMNTEAFF. The CDR3 coding sequence is TGTGCCAGCAGTCACTCGTGGGAGATGAACACTGAAGCTTTCTTT.

The V and J genes are TRBV9 and TRBJ2-3; the match to TRBD2 covers 7 bases. Germline trimming cut 0 bases from V and 2 bases from J; bases unmatched to any gene: 18. Looked up from germline, CDR1 is SGDLS and CDR2 is YYNGEE. The CDR3 length is 20 residues. The CDR3 region is CASSVGGSAAGTKLTDTQYF. Here the CDR3 DNA reads TGTGCCAGCAGCGTAGGTGGGAGCGCGGCCGGGACTAAGCTCACAGATACGCAGTATTTT.

The J gene is TRBJ1-3, the V gene TRBV18; D gene ambiguous. The CDR3 contains 18 residues. Looked up from germline, CDR1 is KGHSH and CDR2 is LQKENI. The V gene lost 2 bases and the J gene lost 1 base, with 18 bases spanning the gap. This CDR3 is CASSPDPGRWESGNTIYF. The CDR3 DNA is TGTGCCAGCTCACCAGACCCAGGAAGGTGGGAGTCTGGAAACACCATATATTTT.

The chain uses TRBV11-2 and TRBJ1-6; a weak D match, TRBD1 (6 bases). Germline V gene lookup returns CDR1 SGHAT and CDR2 FQNNGV. V lost 5 bases, J lost 10 bases, and 15 bases lay in between. The CDR3 consists of 14 residues. The chain's CDR3 is CASSPNREQSPLHF. The CDR3 bases are TGTGCCAGCAGCCCAAACAGGGAACAATCACCCCTCCACTTT.

The genes are TRBV12-3 or TRBV12-4 and TRBJ1-2; no firm D call. The CDR3 totals 11 residues. Trimming cost V 4 bases and J 4 bases, with 4 bases left between them. The CDR3 DNA is TGTGCCAGCAGTTACAGCTATGGCTACACCTTC. Protein: CASSYSYGYTF.

The chain has TRBV5-1 and TRBJ1-1, with D possibly matching TRBD1 (6 bases). The germline gives CDR1 SGHRS, CDR2 YFSETQ. Between the trimmed V and J ends, which lost 4 bases and 1 base, there was a span of 11 bases. The CDR3 extends over 14 amino acids. CDR3 DNA: TGCGCCAGCAGCCCCGACAGGTCGAACACTGAAGCTTTCTTT. Its translation is CASSPDRSNTEAFF.

V and J are TRBV19 and TRBJ2-2, with TRBD2 matching 13 bases. The V gene end was trimmed by 6 bases and the J gene end by 0 bases; junction bases not matched to a gene: 4. The CDR3 sequence is 17 residues long. Germline values: CDR1 LNHDA, CDR2 SQIVND (reference sequence). The CDR3 DNA reads as TGTGCCAGTAGATTTGGACTAGCGGGAGCGAACACCGGGGAGCTGTTTTTT. Translation: CASRFGLAGANTGELFF.

The gene calls are TRBV27 and TRBJ1-4; 8 bases are shared with TRBD1. The CDR3 has 13 residues. CDR1 and CDR2 (germline): MNHEY, SMNVEV (reference sequence). The junction had 5 bases not matched to a gene; V was cut back by 6 bases and J by 8 bases. The CDR3 DNA sequence: TGTGCCAGCAGCGGACAGGGCTACGAAAAACTGTTTTTT. Protein sequence: CASSGQGYEKLFF.

This rearrangement joins TRBV19 to TRBJ2-7; 10 nucleotides line up with TRBD1. V lost 5 bases, J lost 5 bases, and 3 bases stayed unmatched. There are 13 residues in the CDR3. The germline CDR1 and CDR2 sequences are LNHDA and SQIVND (reference sequence). The CDR3 spells CASSGQGGDEQYF. As DNA, the CDR3 is TGTGCCAGTAGTGGACAGGGGGGTGACGAGCAGTACTTC.

This chain joins TRBV7-9 and TRBJ2-6; D gene unclear. V was pared by 4 bases and J by 1 base, with 20 bases between. CDR1 is SEHNR and CDR2 is FQNEAQ in the germline V gene (reference sequence). The CDR3 is 19 amino acids. For the CDR3, the DNA is TGTGCCAGCAGCTCTTACGGATTAGACCTAACTTCTGGGGCCAACGTCCTGACTTTC. Protein: CASSSYGLDLTSGANVLTF.